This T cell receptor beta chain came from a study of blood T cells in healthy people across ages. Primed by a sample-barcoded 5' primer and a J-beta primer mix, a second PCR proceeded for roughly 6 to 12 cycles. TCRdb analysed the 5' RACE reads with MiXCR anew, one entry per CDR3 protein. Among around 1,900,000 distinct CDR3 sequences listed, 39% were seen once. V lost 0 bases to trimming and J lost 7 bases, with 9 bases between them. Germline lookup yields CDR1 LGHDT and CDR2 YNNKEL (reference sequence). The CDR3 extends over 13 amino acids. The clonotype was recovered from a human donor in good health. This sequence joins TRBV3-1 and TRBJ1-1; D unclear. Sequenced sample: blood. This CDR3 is CASSQDALNEAFF. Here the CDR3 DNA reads TGTGCCAGCAGCCAAGACGCGCTAAATGAAGCTTTCTTT.